These 13 T cell receptor beta chains were sequenced from one sample in a study of cytomegalovirus exposure and HLA in healthy donors. A multiplex PCR was run with 60 Vbeta primers and 13 Jbeta primers. TCRdb's copy holds only in-frame clones and misses some; the assay was immunoSEQ multiplex PCR. The table includes around 140,000 clones, around four fifths detected once. The sequencing input was PBMCs. These receptors all stem from a man aged 35-49 years in good health and CMV-seronegative.

This clone occurred once. This rearrangement joins TRBV10-3 to TRBJ2-1; 14 bases map to TRBD2. J lost 8 bases, V lost 6 bases, and 18 bases had no gene match. Germline loops: CDR1 ENHRY, CDR2 SYGVKD. The CDR3 covers 19 residues. CDR3 nucleotides: TGTGCCATCAGCAAAGAATCCGGGACTAGCGGGGGAAACAGGTATGAGCAGTTCTTC. Amino acid sequence: CAISKESGTSGGNRYEQFF.

The gene calls are TRBV7-3 and TRBJ2-5; 7 bases fit TRBD1. Germline CDR1 is SGHTA and CDR2 is FQGTGA. The trim removed 5 bases at V and 5 bases at J, leaving 11 bases unmatched. The CDR3 totals 15 residues. The CDR3 sequence is CASSAVRGGQETQYF. The DNA of the CDR3 is TGTGCCAGCAGCGCCGTCCGTGGGGGACAGGAGACCCAGTACTTC.

The chain couples TRBV6-1 to TRBJ2-3; 9 nucleotides align to TRBD2. The V gene's germline CDR1 is MNHNS and CDR2 SASEGT. This CDR3 has 17 amino acids. J lost 6 bases, V lost 3 bases, and 13 bases had no gene match. The CDR3 DNA is TGTGCCAGCAGTGACGATCGAGCGGGGGGACCCGGGGATACGCAGTATTTT. This codes for CASSDDRAGGPGDTQYF.

This clone has only a few counts. The chain is built from TRBV28 and TRBJ1-2, with 10 bases matching TRBD1. CDR1 MDHEN and CDR2 SYDVKM come from the germline V gene. This CDR3 is 14 amino acids long. V trimming: 6 bases; J trimming: 10 bases; junction bases outside the gene matches: 11. CDR3 region: CASRLGQGLSVYTF. CDR3 DNA sequence: TGTGCCAGCAGGTTGGGACAGGGGCTTTCGGTCTACACCTTC.

This clone was seen only once. This rearrangement joins TRBV2 to TRBJ2-5; a weak D match, TRBD2 (5 bases). This CDR3 comprises 15 residues. V lost 2 bases to trimming and J lost 3 bases, with 13 bases between them. CDR1 and CDR2 from the germline V gene are SNHLY and FYNNEI. In nucleotides, the CDR3 is TGTGCCAGCAGTGAAATTAGCGCATCAAAAGAGACCCAGTACTTC. Encoded protein: CASSEISASKETQYF.

The rearrangement uses TRBV28 and TRBJ2-6; 9 bases line up with TRBD2. CDR3 length equals 17 residues. With 7 bases clipped from V and 1 base from J, the junction kept 8 bases outside the gene matches. Looked up from germline, CDR1 is MDHEN and CDR2 is SYDVKM. The CDR3 region is CASTGRGGRSGANVLTF. The CDR3 DNA reads TGTGCCAGCACCGGGCGGGGGGGTAGGTCTGGGGCCAACGTCCTGACTTTC.

The chain couples TRBV5-1 to TRBJ1-4, with TRBD1 matching 7 bases. The CDR3 consists of 15 residues. J was trimmed by 10 bases and V by 0 bases; bases with no gene match: 9. Germline assignment: CDR1 SGHRS and CDR2 YFSETQ. This CDR3 reads CASSLEQGDVGKLFF. In DNA form, the CDR3 reads TGCGCCAGCAGCTTGGAGCAGGGGGATGTAGGAAAACTGTTTTTT.

V is TRBV19 and J is TRBJ1-4; no definite D call. The CDR3 spans 15 residues. Germline V CDR1 and CDR2: LNHDA, SQIVND (reference sequence). V was shortened by 4 bases and J by 4 bases, with 13 bases between the two germline ends. The CDR3 is CASSTRRESNEKLFF. CDR3 bases: TGTGCCAGTAGTACGAGGCGGGAGAGTAATGAAAAACTGTTTTTT.

The V and J genes are TRBV5-1 and TRBJ2-3; 13 bases line up with TRBD2. The V and J ends lost 3 bases and 6 bases, in that order; junction bases with no gene match: 7. This CDR3 is 16 amino acids long. Germline V gene lookup returns CDR1 SGHRS and CDR2 YFSETQ. DNA for the CDR3: TGCGCCAGCAGCTCCAGGACTAGCGGGAGAACCGATACGCAGTATTTT. This codes for CASSSRTSGRTDTQYF.

V usage is TRBV6-5 and J usage is TRBJ1-1, with 7 bases that match TRBD1. Trimming removed 0 bases from V and 5 bases from J; junction bases left unmatched: 6. The CDR3 contains 15 residues. Germline CDR1 reads MNHEY; CDR2 reads SVGAGI. CDR3 nucleotides: TGTGCCAGCAGTTACTCCCGGACAGGCAGGACTGAAGCTTTCTTT. The encoded protein is CASSYSRTGRTEAFF.

The chain carries TRBV6-6 and TRBJ1-5, with a weak D call TRBD1 (5 bases). The CDR3 is 16 residues long. From germline, CDR1 is MNHNY and CDR2 SVGAGI (reference sequence). Trimming took 6 bases from V and 0 from J, leaving 15 bases between them. The CDR3 nucleotides are TGTGCCAGCAGCGTCAAGTGGGGCGATAGCAATCAGCCCCAGCATTTT. The encoded protein is CASSVKWGDSNQPQHF.

This clone appeared a few times. V and J are TRBV7-2 and TRBJ2-2, with 10 bases matching TRBD2. The V and J ends lost 5 bases and 5 bases, in that order; junction bases with no gene match: 11. The CDR3 totals 17 residues. Germline loops: CDR1 SGHTA, CDR2 FQGNSA. The CDR3 region has the DNA TGTGCCAGCAGCCATGCCCTTACTAGCGGGGTGACCGGGGAGCTGTTTTTT. Translation: CASSHALTSGVTGELFF.

The V gene is TRBV14, the J gene TRBJ2-5; 7 bases fit TRBD2. The J call may be incorrect, as the DNA end agrees better with TRBJ2-7. The CDR3 is 14 residues long. CDR1 is SGHDN and CDR2 is FVKESK in the germline V gene. The CDR3 protein is CASSHRLAGSEQYF. CDR3 sequence (DNA): TGTGCCAGCAGCCATCGACTAGCCGGTTCCGAGCAGTACTTC.